Below are 24 T cell receptor beta chains sequenced from a single sample in a study of blood T cell repertoires in COVID-19. Produced via immunoSEQ multiplex PCR; TCRdb's table is partial and in-frame only. The top ten hold 20% of the sample, which has around 180,000 clones, roughly 90% seen once. Sequences were obtained from peripheral blood. All receptors come from a man aged 70-80 years with active or convalescent COVID-19.

The chain employs TRBV19 and TRBJ2-3; 9 bases are a match to TRBD1. CDR1 and CDR2 from the germline V gene are LNHDA and SQIVND (reference sequence). This CDR3 contains 17 residues. V lost 7 bases and J lost 5; bases outside the gene matches: 16. The DNA of the CDR3 is TGTGCCAGTACCCCAGGGACAGGGAAATTCCCCGGAGATACGCAGTATTTT. Protein sequence: CASTPGTGKFPGDTQYF. The full variable domain, with the rest looked up from reference TRBV19 and TRBJ2-3, is DGGITQSPKYLFRKEGQNVTLSCEQNLNHDAMYWYRQDPGQGLRLIYYSQIVNDFQKGDIAEGYSVSREKKESFPLTVTSAQKNPTAFYLCASTPGTGKFPGDTQYFGPGTRLTVL.

The chain couples TRBV20-1 to TRBJ1-1, with TRBD1 matching 7 bases. This CDR3 region has 14 residues. Germline V gene lookup returns CDR1 DFQATT and CDR2 SNEGSKA (reference sequence). V was pared by 3 bases and J by 1 base, with 5 bases of the junction left unmatched. The CDR3 bases are TGCAGTGCTAGTAGGACAGGCCAGAACACTGAAGCTTTCTTT. Amino acid sequence: CSASRTGQNTEAFF.

V gene TRBV3-1 (or the pseudogene TRBV3-2) combines with J gene TRBJ1-1, with D perhaps TRBD1 (5 bases). V was pared by 6 bases and J by 1 base, with 15 bases between. From germline, CDR1 is LGHDT and CDR2 YNNKEL (reference sequence). The CDR3 length is 15 residues. In DNA form, the CDR3 reads TGTGCCAGCAGTCCAGGACAAGGTTGGAACACTGAAGCTTTCTTT. This encodes CASSPGQGWNTEAFF.

V is TRBV10-1 and J is TRBJ1-1; TRBD1 aligns across 7 bases. The length of the CDR3 is 15 residues. Losses at the gene ends were 6 bases for V and 4 bases for J; bases not matched to a gene: 11. The germline CDR1 and CDR2 sequences are WNHNN and SYGVQD (reference sequence). The CDR3 protein is CASRQNRGFGTEAFF. The CDR3 bases are TGCGCCAGCAGGCAAAACAGGGGATTCGGCACTGAAGCTTTCTTT.

Worth noting for this clone: Other nucleotide sequences in the sample specify the same CDR3. CDR3 nucleotide sequence: TGTGCCAGCAGCTTGGTTGGAGGGCGGTACGAGCAGTACTTC. Amino acid sequence: CASSLVGGRYEQYF. This chain joins TRBV5-4 and TRBJ2-7, with a weak D call TRBD2 (6 bases). This CDR3 is 14 amino acids long. Germline V gene data show CDR1 as SGHNT and CDR2 as YYREEE (reference sequence). Between the trimmed V and J ends, which lost 0 bases and 4 bases, there was a span of 11 bases.

The chain is built from TRBV29-1 and TRBJ1-4; D remains ambiguous. The germline V gene has CDR1 SQVTM and CDR2 ANQGSEA. This CDR3 has 10 residues. V lost 7 bases and J lost 7, with 7 bases in between. Here the CDR3 reads CSGRVEKLFF. The CDR3 DNA reads as TGCAGCGGACGGGTTGAAAAACTGTTTTTT.

V and J are TRBV10-3 and TRBJ2-7, with TRBD1 matching 8 bases. The CDR3 covers 14 residues. Per the germline V gene, CDR1 is ENHRY and CDR2 is SYGVKD. V was pared by 6 bases and J by 0 bases, with 4 bases of the junction left unmatched. CDR3 DNA: TGTGCCATCAGCAACAGGGGGAACTCCTACGAGCAGTACTTC. Protein: CAISNRGNSYEQYF.

This chain connects TRBV18 to TRBJ1-2, with 12 bases identical to TRBD1. V shed 3 bases, J shed 5 bases, and the junction held 7 bases outside the gene matches. The CDR3 length is 16 residues. Germline CDR1 reads KGHSH; CDR2 reads LQKENI. The CDR3 coding sequence is TGTGCCAGCTCACCCCTGGGACAGGGGGCAAAGTATGGCTACACCTTC. Protein product: CASSPLGQGAKYGYTF.

The rearrangement joins TRBV29-1 to TRBJ2-5; TRBD2 is a possible D gene (6 bases). V was trimmed by 6 bases and J by 1 base, leaving 9 bases between them. The CDR3 sequence is 12 residues long. Germline values: CDR1 SQVTM, CDR2 ANQGSEA. The CDR3 nucleotides are TGCAGCGTGACTAGTCCCCAAGAGACCCAGTACTTC. Its translation: CSVTSPQETQYF.

The chain carries TRBV7-2 and TRBJ1-6; D is unclear. Germline CDR1 is SGHTA and CDR2 is FQGNSA. The germline V and J ends were trimmed by 6 bases and 15 bases, with 18 bases remaining between them. The length of the CDR3 is 13 residues. CDR3 protein: CASRQKDPSGLHF. CDR3 DNA: TGTGCCAGCAGGCAAAAAGACCCGTCGGGCCTCCACTTT.

Only a few counts were recorded for this clone. J is TRBJ1-3 and V is TRBV19; 9 bases line up with TRBD1. Germline values: CDR1 LNHDA, CDR2 SQIVND (reference sequence). The CDR3 covers 19 residues. V was clipped by 6 bases and J by 4 bases; unmatched bases: 19. CDR3 nucleotides: TGTGCCAGTAGCCGGGCCCCCGGGACAGGGACCTTCCAGGGAAACACCATATATTTT. It translates to CASSRAPGTGTFQGNTIYF.

The V call is TRBV28, the J call TRBJ1-6; D is unresolved. The CDR3 contains 13 residues. CDR1 is MDHEN and CDR2 is SYDVKM in the germline V gene. The V and J ends lost 6 bases and 7 bases respectively, with 10 bases between them. CDR3 nucleotide sequence: TGTGCCAGCAGCTCCCCCCTGAATTCACCCCTCCACTTT. Encoded protein: CASSSPLNSPLHF.

This clone was seen just once. J is TRBJ1-1 and V is TRBV18; 9 nucleotides align to TRBD1. This CDR3 contains 15 residues. V was clipped by 3 bases and J by 5 bases; unmatched bases: 7. CDR1 is KGHSH and CDR2 is LQKENI in the germline V gene. The CDR3: CASSPDRGRGTEAFF. DNA for the CDR3: TGTGCCAGCTCACCGGACAGGGGCCGAGGGACTGAAGCTTTCTTT. Variable domain in full (rest from reference TRBV18 and TRBJ1-1): NAGVMQNPRHLVRRRGQEARLRCSPMKGHSHVYWYRQLPEEGLKFMVYLQKENIIDESGMPKERFSAEFPKEGPSILRIQQVVRGDSAAYFCASSPDRGRGTEAFFGQGTRLTVV.

V and J are TRBV7-9 and TRBJ2-7, with 8 bases that match TRBD1. The trim removed 7 bases at V and 2 bases at J, leaving 13 bases unmatched. The CDR3 length is 16 residues. In germline, CDR1 is SEHNR, CDR2 FQNEAQ (reference sequence). Written as DNA, the CDR3 is TGTGCCAGCACCCTCCTGGGGTGGGACAGGACCTACGAGCAGTACTTC. The encoded protein is CASTLLGWDRTYEQYF.

This sequence joins TRBV3-1 (or the pseudogene TRBV3-2) and TRBJ2-3, with D perhaps matching TRBD2 (7 bases). Germline values: CDR1 LGHDT, CDR2 YNNKEL (reference sequence). The CDR3 sequence is 16 residues long. Trimming took 6 bases from V and 4 from J, leaving 20 bases between them. CDR3 loop: CASSPEGGGRADTQYF. DNA for the CDR3: TGTGCCAGCAGTCCGGAAGGAGGGGGGAGGGCAGATACGCAGTATTTT.

The chain carries TRBV5-4 and TRBJ1-3; TRBD1 agrees at 7 bases. From germline, CDR1 is SGHNT and CDR2 YYREEE (reference sequence). The CDR3 has 15 amino acids. V lost 4 bases and J lost 3; bases outside the gene matches: 7. The CDR3 region is CASSTYRGSGNTIYF. In DNA form, the CDR3 reads TGTGCCAGCAGCACCTACAGGGGTAGTGGAAACACCATATATTTT.

This chain links TRBV6-5 with TRBJ2-2; D is uncertain. From germline, CDR1 is MNHEY and CDR2 SVGAGI. The CDR3 consists of 13 residues. The V and J ends lost 4 bases and 5 bases respectively, with 8 bases between them. CDR3 region: CASSFARTGELFF. CDR3 nucleotide sequence: TGTGCCAGCAGTTTCGCGCGAACCGGGGAGCTGTTTTTT.

The rearrangement links TRBV9 to TRBJ1-4, with D hard to call. Trimming cost V 0 bases and J 4 bases, with 7 bases left between them. The CDR3 runs to 14 residues. Germline CDR1 and CDR2: SGDLS and YYNGEE. The CDR3 DNA follows: TGTGCCAGCAGCGTAGGAGTAGATAATGAAAAACTGTTTTTT. Protein sequence: CASSVGVDNEKLFF. Filled out from reference TRBV9 and TRBJ1-4, the complete variable domain reads DSGVTQTPKHLITATGQRVTLRCSPRSGDLSVYWYQQSLDQGLQFLIQYYNGEERAKGNILERFSAQQFPDLHSELNLSSLELGDSALYFCASSVGVDNEKLFFGSGTQLSVL.

The chain uses TRBV28 and TRBJ1-5; D unclear. Between the trimmed V and J ends, which lost 8 bases and 5 bases, there was a span of 13 bases. This CDR3 comprises 13 residues. Germline V gene sequence: CDR1 MDHEN, CDR2 SYDVKM. CDR3 nucleotide sequence: TGTGCCAGCGGGGAGACTAGATATCAGCCCCAGCATTTT. This encodes CASGETRYQPQHF.

The chain recombines TRBV3-1 (or the pseudogene TRBV3-2) with TRBJ1-5; no reliable D call. This CDR3 has 16 residues. Trimming cost V 4 bases and J 0 bases, with 13 bases left between them. CDR1 and CDR2 from the germline V gene are LGHDT and YNNKEL (reference sequence). CDR3 residues: CASSPHGESSNQPQHF. The CDR3 DNA reads as TGTGCCAGCAGCCCCCACGGGGAGTCTAGCAATCAGCCCCAGCATTTT.

The rearrangement links TRBV24-1 to TRBJ2-5, with 10 positions matching TRBD2. After removal of 2 bases from V and 1 base from J, the junction contained 12 bases not matched to a gene. Germline V gene sequence: CDR1 KGHDR, CDR2 SFDVKD. The CDR3 is 19 residues long. In nucleotides, the CDR3 is TGTGCCACCAGTGATTACTCTGGACTAGCGGAACCCCTCCAAGAGACCCAGTACTTC. Residues: CATSDYSGLAEPLQETQYF.

The chain employs TRBV5-1 and TRBJ2-5; 11 bases line up with TRBD1. Trimming at V came to 4 bases and at J to 4 bases, leaving 3 bases not matched to a gene. The CDR3 loop spans 14 amino acids. Germline V lookup: CDR1 SGHRS, CDR2 YFSETQ. The CDR3, as DNA: TGCGCCAGCAGCGCAGGGACAGGGGGAGAGACCCAGTACTTC. Translating gives CASSAGTGGETQYF.

The genes are TRBV27 and TRBJ1-1; D may be TRBD1 (5 bases). CDR1 and CDR2 (germline): MNHEY, SMNVEV (reference sequence). V dropped 7 bases and J dropped 7 bases, with 10 bases sitting between them. The CDR3 loop spans 11 amino acids. The CDR3 DNA reads TGTGCCAGCACCTGGGGCAGTGAAGCTTTCTTT. This sequence encodes CASTWGSEAFF.

The CDR3, as DNA: TGTGCCAGCAGTTTGACAGGGAGCAATCAGCCCCAGCATTTT. It translates to CASSLTGSNQPQHF. The chain links TRBV28 to TRBJ1-5, with 7 bases lining up with TRBD1. V shed 3 bases, J shed 1 base, and the junction held 0 bases outside the gene matches. CDR1 and CDR2 (germline): MDHEN, SYDVKM. The CDR3 totals 14 residues.